This is a list of T cell receptor beta chains from one sample in a study of blood T cell repertoires in COVID-19. TCRdb keeps only in-frame clones here, not all; method: immunoSEQ multiplex PCR. The table records fewer than 35,000 clones, around 85% of them present only once. What was sequenced was peripheral blood. These receptor sequences come from a man aged 80 or over with active COVID-19. Each CDR3 is given with its conserved first and last residue. The order of the fields is clone size, J gene, V gene, D gene, CDR3 DNA, CDR3 protein. A D gene is named only where the DNA matches it firmly. Size tells how often a clone was seen (once, few, many) or the class of an expanded clone, and some rows leave it out.

clone_size: NA; j_call: TRBJ1-2; v_call: TRBV4-1; d_call: NA; cdr3_nt: TGCGCCAGCAGCCAAGGTGACAGAAACTATGGCTACACCTTC; cdr3_aa: CASSQGDRNYGYTF
clone_size: NA; j_call: TRBJ1-2; v_call: TRBV28; d_call: NA; cdr3_nt: TGTGCCAGCAGTTTAGGGTCGGCTGGGAGGGTCGGCTACACCTTC; cdr3_aa: CASSLGSAGRVGYTF
clone_size: NA; j_call: TRBJ2-2; v_call: TRBV6-6; d_call: TRBD2; cdr3_nt: TGTGCCAGCAGTTACCATTTGACTAGCGGGACCGGGGAGCTGTTTTTT; cdr3_aa: CASSYHLTSGTGELFF
clone_size: NA; j_call: TRBJ1-1; v_call: TRBV6-4; d_call: NA; cdr3_nt: TGTGCCAGCAGTGACAGGGAGCAGATGAACACTGAAGCTTTCTTT; cdr3_aa: CASSDREQMNTEAFF
clone_size: NA; j_call: TRBJ2-5; v_call: TRBV9; d_call: TRBD1; cdr3_nt: TGTGCCAGCAGCGTAGGGACAGGGGTGGTGGAGACCCAGTACTTC; cdr3_aa: CASSVGTGVVETQYF
clone_size: NA; j_call: TRBJ1-2; v_call: TRBV19; d_call: NA; cdr3_nt: TGTGCCAGTAGTGTGGGGCAACTTGGCTACACCTTC; cdr3_aa: CASSVGQLGYTF
clone_size: few; j_call: TRBJ1-2; v_call: TRBV15; d_call: NA; cdr3_nt: TGTGCCACCAGCAGAGATCAGGTGGGGGCGGCCTATGGCTACACCTTC; cdr3_aa: CATSRDQVGAAYGYTF
clone_size: NA; j_call: TRBJ1-4; v_call: TRBV3-1/TRBV3-2; d_call: NA; cdr3_nt: TGTGCCAGCAGCGAAGACTTGGGCGAGAGAAAACTGTTTTTT; cdr3_aa: CASSEDLGERKLFF
clone_size: NA; j_call: TRBJ2-1; v_call: TRBV5-1; d_call: NA; cdr3_nt: TGCGCCAGCAGCGCAACCACTAGCTCCGATGAGCAGTTCTTC; cdr3_aa: CASSATTSSDEQFF
clone_size: NA; j_call: TRBJ1-3; v_call: TRBV19; d_call: NA; cdr3_nt: TGTGCCAGTAGTATAGATACAGTCGACTCTGGAAACACCATATATTTT; cdr3_aa: CASSIDTVDSGNTIYF
clone_size: NA; j_call: TRBJ2-7; v_call: TRBV19; d_call: NA; cdr3_nt: TGTGCCAGTAGTACGATCTTCCTAGGTCACGAGCAGTACTTC; cdr3_aa: CASSTIFLGHEQYF
clone_size: NA; j_call: TRBJ2-1; v_call: TRBV18; d_call: TRBD2; cdr3_nt: TGTGCCAGCTCACCGACAACTAGCGGGGGGGCGGGTGAGCAGTTCTTC; cdr3_aa: CASSPTTSGGAGEQFF
clone_size: NA; j_call: TRBJ2-1; v_call: TRBV2; d_call: TRBD2; cdr3_nt: TGTGCCAGCAGTGTACTAGCGGGGGGGCGCGGTGAGCAGTTCTTC; cdr3_aa: CASSVLAGGRGEQFF
clone_size: NA; j_call: TRBJ1-5; v_call: TRBV19; d_call: NA; cdr3_nt: TGTGCCAGCACGGTGGAGGCAAGCAATCAGCCCCAGCATTTT; cdr3_aa: CASTVEASNQPQHF
clone_size: NA; j_call: TRBJ2-3; v_call: TRBV21-1; d_call: NA; cdr3_nt: TGTGCCAGCAGCACCCCCGGGACAAGAGATCCAGATACGCAGTATTTT; cdr3_aa: CASSTPGTRDPDTQYF
clone_size: NA; j_call: TRBJ2-5; v_call: TRBV5-1; d_call: NA; cdr3_nt: TGCGCCAGCAGCTTGGCAGGAAACCAAGAGACCCAGTACTTC; cdr3_aa: CASSLAGNQETQYF
clone_size: NA; j_call: TRBJ1-2; v_call: TRBV19; d_call: NA; cdr3_nt: TGTGCCAGTAGTGCCTCTAGGGGGACATGGGTATCCTCCTTC; cdr3_aa: CASSASRGTWVSSF
clone_size: NA; j_call: TRBJ1-2; v_call: TRBV7-9; d_call: NA; cdr3_nt: TGTGCCAGCAGCCCCAATCACAACCCGGGGGTAACCTTC; cdr3_aa: CASSPNHNPGVTF
clone_size: once; j_call: TRBJ1-3; v_call: TRBV18; d_call: NA; cdr3_nt: TGTGCCAGCTCACGACAGCCAGGGACTGGAAACACCATATATTTT; cdr3_aa: CASSRQPGTGNTIYF
clone_size: NA; j_call: TRBJ1-2; v_call: TRBV24-1; d_call: NA; cdr3_nt: TGTGCCACCAGTGAAACAGACAACTATGGCTACACCTTC; cdr3_aa: CATSETDNYGYTF
clone_size: NA; j_call: TRBJ1-6; v_call: TRBV2; d_call: NA; cdr3_nt: TGTGCCAGCAGTGACAGGGGCCCGAATTCACCCCTCCACTTT; cdr3_aa: CASSDRGPNSPLHF
clone_size: NA; j_call: TRBJ2-5; v_call: TRBV7-2; d_call: NA; cdr3_nt: TGTGCCAGCAGTGGACAGCCCGTTCAAGAGACCCAGTACTTC; cdr3_aa: CASSGQPVQETQYF
clone_size: NA; j_call: TRBJ2-5; v_call: TRBV18; d_call: NA; cdr3_nt: TGTGCCAGCTCACCACTGGGTTCGGGGTCACAAGAGACCCAGTACTTC; cdr3_aa: CASSPLGSGSQETQYF
clone_size: NA; j_call: TRBJ2-7; v_call: TRBV3-1/TRBV3-2; d_call: NA; cdr3_nt: TGTGCCAGCAGCCAAGAATGGGCACTCGCGGGGATCTACGAGCAGTACTTC; cdr3_aa: CASSQEWALAGIYEQYF
clone_size: NA; j_call: TRBJ2-5; v_call: TRBV20-1; d_call: NA; cdr3_nt: TGCAGTGCTAGTTTCCTAGTTGGAGAGACCCAGTACTTC; cdr3_aa: CSASFLVGETQYF
clone_size: NA; j_call: TRBJ2-3; v_call: TRBV4-1; d_call: NA; cdr3_nt: TGCGCCAGCAGCCAGGCCCCCACAGATACGCAGTATTTT; cdr3_aa: CASSQAPTDTQYF
clone_size: NA; j_call: TRBJ2-5; v_call: TRBV2; d_call: TRBD2; cdr3_nt: TGTGCCAGCAGTGATACTAGCGGGGGCCCAGACCAAGAGACCCAGTACTTC; cdr3_aa: CASSDTSGGPDQETQYF
clone_size: NA; j_call: TRBJ2-3; v_call: TRBV7-2; d_call: TRBD2; cdr3_nt: TGTGCCAGCAGAGAAGCGGGGGGCTTGACAGATACGCAGTATTTT; cdr3_aa: CASREAGGLTDTQYF
clone_size: NA; j_call: TRBJ2-3; v_call: TRBV4-2; d_call: NA; cdr3_nt: TGTGCCAGCAGCCAAAAACTAGCTGCAGATACGCAGTATTTT; cdr3_aa: CASSQKLAADTQYF
clone_size: NA; j_call: TRBJ2-5; v_call: TRBV5-1; d_call: NA; cdr3_nt: TGCGCCAGCTTCCAAGCGCCCTCTCAAGAGACCCAGTACTTC; cdr3_aa: CASFQAPSQETQYF
clone_size: NA; j_call: TRBJ2-1; v_call: TRBV2; d_call: NA; cdr3_nt: TGTGCCAGCAGTACAGACAATGAGCAGTTCTTC; cdr3_aa: CASSTDNEQFF
clone_size: NA; j_call: TRBJ1-1; v_call: TRBV6-5; d_call: NA; cdr3_nt: TGTGCCAGCAGTTCACCCAGGGCGAACACTGAAGCTTTCTTT; cdr3_aa: CASSSPRANTEAFF
clone_size: NA; j_call: TRBJ1-1; v_call: TRBV25-1; d_call: NA; cdr3_nt: TGTGCCAGCAGTGATTTACAGGGCACCCTGAGGAACACTGAAGCTTTCTTT; cdr3_aa: CASSDLQGTLRNTEAFF
clone_size: NA; j_call: TRBJ1-1; v_call: TRBV5-1; d_call: NA; cdr3_nt: TGCGCCAGCAGGCCAACAGGGAGGGCTGAAGCTTTCTTT; cdr3_aa: CASRPTGRAEAFF
clone_size: NA; j_call: TRBJ2-3; v_call: TRBV18; d_call: TRBD2; cdr3_nt: TGTGCCAGCTCACCACCGGTCACTAGCGGGGGTGTGCAGTATTTT; cdr3_aa: CASSPPVTSGGVQYF
clone_size: NA; j_call: TRBJ2-3; v_call: TRBV21-1; d_call: NA; cdr3_nt: TGTGCCAGCAGCGGTACACTAGCGATAGACACAGATACGCAGTATTTT; cdr3_aa: CASSGTLAIDTDTQYF
clone_size: NA; j_call: TRBJ2-5; v_call: TRBV5-4; d_call: TRBD2; cdr3_nt: TGTGCCAGCAGCTCGCCGGGACTAGCGGGGGCTCGGACCCAGTACTTC; cdr3_aa: CASSSPGLAGARTQYF
clone_size: NA; j_call: TRBJ1-2; v_call: TRBV28; d_call: NA; cdr3_nt: TGTGCCAGCACCCGAGGGACTAACTATGGCTACACCTTC; cdr3_aa: CASTRGTNYGYTF
clone_size: NA; j_call: TRBJ1-2; v_call: TRBV2; d_call: NA; cdr3_nt: TGTGCCAGCAGTGAAGATATGGCTAGCCTTGTTTATGGCTACACCTTC; cdr3_aa: CASSEDMASLVYGYTF
clone_size: NA; j_call: TRBJ2-3; v_call: TRBV11-3; d_call: TRBD2; cdr3_nt: TGTGCCAGCAGCCTCGGGGGGGATAGCACAGATACGCAGTATTTT; cdr3_aa: CASSLGGDSTDTQYF
clone_size: few; j_call: TRBJ1-6; v_call: TRBV6-5; d_call: TRBD1; cdr3_nt: TGTGCCAGCAGATCCGGGACAGGGGGTTTACCCCTCCACTTT; cdr3_aa: CASRSGTGGLPLHF
clone_size: NA; j_call: TRBJ2-3; v_call: TRBV5-4; d_call: TRBD2; cdr3_nt: TGTGCCAGCAGCTTAGCGGGGTATCCCACAGATACGCAGTATTTT; cdr3_aa: CASSLAGYPTDTQYF
clone_size: NA; j_call: TRBJ2-7; v_call: TRBV27; d_call: NA; cdr3_nt: TGTGCCAGCAGCCCGGGACATCGCTACGAGCAGTACTTC; cdr3_aa: CASSPGHRYEQYF
clone_size: NA; j_call: TRBJ2-5; v_call: TRBV18; d_call: TRBD2; cdr3_nt: TGTGCCAGCTCACCACTCCTCGCAGCGGGGGGAGCTGAGACCCAGTACTTC; cdr3_aa: CASSPLLAAGGAETQYF
clone_size: NA; j_call: TRBJ2-1; v_call: TRBV27; d_call: TRBD1; cdr3_nt: TGTGCCAGCAGTTTCCGGGACAGGGGTCCAAATGAGCAGTTCTTC; cdr3_aa: CASSFRDRGPNEQFF
clone_size: NA; j_call: TRBJ2-2; v_call: TRBV19; d_call: TRBD1; cdr3_nt: TGTGCCAGTAGTTTGGACAGGCCGAACACCGGGGAGCTGTTTTTT; cdr3_aa: CASSLDRPNTGELFF
clone_size: once; j_call: TRBJ2-3; v_call: TRBV2; d_call: NA; cdr3_nt: TGTGCCAGCAGGGAAAGTGTCGCATTCAGGGGCCCGGGAGATACGCAGTATTTT; cdr3_aa: CASRESVAFRGPGDTQYF
clone_size: NA; j_call: TRBJ2-5; v_call: TRBV10-1; d_call: TRBD1; cdr3_nt: TGCGCCAGCAGAAACCATCCTTCCGACAGGGGAGCTGGTGAGACCCAGTACTTC; cdr3_aa: CASRNHPSDRGAGETQYF
clone_size: NA; j_call: TRBJ1-1; v_call: TRBV2; d_call: TRBD1; cdr3_nt: TGTGCCAGCACCTCGACAGGGATGAACACTGAAGCTTTCTTT; cdr3_aa: CASTSTGMNTEAFF
clone_size: few; j_call: TRBJ1-1; v_call: TRBV11-2; d_call: TRBD1; cdr3_nt: TGTGCCAGCAGCTTATCTTGGACAGGCTCCAACACTGAAGCTTTCTTT; cdr3_aa: CASSLSWTGSNTEAFF
clone_size: NA; j_call: TRBJ2-7; v_call: TRBV7-3; d_call: NA; cdr3_nt: TGTGCCAGCAGCTTACTCGGCTCCTACGAGCAGTACTTC; cdr3_aa: CASSLLGSYEQYF
clone_size: NA; j_call: TRBJ1-6; v_call: TRBV6-5; d_call: NA; cdr3_nt: TGTGCCAGCAGCCGTCAGGGGTGGAATTCACCCCTCCACTTT; cdr3_aa: CASSRQGWNSPLHF
clone_size: few; j_call: TRBJ1-2; v_call: TRBV29-1; d_call: NA; cdr3_nt: TGCAGCGTGCAGGGATTCTATGGCTACACCTTC; cdr3_aa: CSVQGFYGYTF
clone_size: NA; j_call: TRBJ2-1; v_call: TRBV6-1; d_call: TRBD2; cdr3_nt: TGTGCCAGCAGTGAAGACACTAGCGGGGGACACAATGAGCAGTTCTTC; cdr3_aa: CASSEDTSGGHNEQFF
clone_size: NA; j_call: TRBJ2-7; v_call: TRBV5-1; d_call: NA; cdr3_nt: TGCGCCAGCAGCTTGACAGGGCCCCTGGCGGACGAGCAGTACTTC; cdr3_aa: CASSLTGPLADEQYF